This T cell receptor (beta chain) appears in the sequencing data of a study of blood T cells in healthy people across ages. Germline V gives CDR1 LGHNA, CDR2 YSLEER. V was clipped by 4 bases and J by 5 bases; unmatched bases: 9. The CDR3 contains 17 residues. The use of a sample-barcoded 5' primer and a J-beta primer mix characterized a second PCR of about 7 to 12 cycles. TCRdb used MiXCR to reprocess the 5' RACE reads, holding one entry per CDR3 protein. The profile covers roughly 1,500,000 distinct CDR3 sequences, with around 36% appearing a single time and about 11% taken by the ten largest. The chain recombines TRBV4-3 with TRBJ2-5; 14 nucleotides match TRBD2. Sequenced input: blood. The source is a woman in her twenties or thirties in good health. The CDR3 coding sequence is TGCGCCAGCAGCCCAGGGGGACTAGCGGGAGTTTATGAGACCCAGTACTTC. Translation: CASSPGGLAGVYETQYF.